This paragraph covers one T cell receptor beta chain sequence. As handled by the study authors: Reference gene primer amplification in the assay estimated nucleated cell counts. Generated by immunoSEQ multiplex PCR, the TCRdb table keeps only in-frame clones and is missing some. V, J and clone size are taken as reported in that table, and D and trimming were inferred from the DNA itself. This sample has approximately 140,000 clones; approximately 88% occur once, and the top ten carry about a sixth. This specimen comes from a study of blood T cell repertoires in COVID-19. Study-level information: COVID-19 samples, acute and convalescent, were from the United States, Italy and Spain. From T cells, B-cell-depleted T cells, or PBMCs came the material, which was cDNA or gDNA.

Germline CDR1 is LNHDA and CDR2 is SQIVND (reference sequence). The CDR3 runs to 16 residues. V lost 4 bases to trimming and J lost 1 base, with 16 bases between them. The receptor comes from an elderly woman with acute or convalescent COVID-19. V usage is TRBV19 and J usage is TRBJ1-1, with D possibly matching TRBD1 (5 bases). Sequencing was performed on peripheral blood. The CDR3 spells CASSTDTGSWNTEAFF. The CDR3 DNA reads TGTGCCAGTAGTACCGACACAGGATCTTGGAACACTGAAGCTTTCTTT.